Below, 10 T cell receptor beta chains from the same sample are listed, as sequenced in a study of PD-1 blockade in mismatch repair-deficient tumors. Using immunoSEQ multiplex PCR, the repertoire was profiled, and TCRdb retains in-frame clones only, with some absent. This table holds about 51,000 clones, more than 65% found once. Source: peripheral blood, taken more than 19 weeks after starting pembrolizumab. The receptors here all came from an adult with mismatch repair-deficient cancer.

The CDR3 DNA reads as TGTGCCAGCAGTGGGGGACTAGCCGGACCACTTGGGTCCTACGAGCAGTACTTC. Its translation: CASSGGLAGPLGSYEQYF. The chain combines TRBV6-1 with TRBJ2-7, with 9 positions matching TRBD2. The CDR3 contains 18 residues. V was pared by 4 bases and J by 1 base, with 14 bases of the junction left unmatched. The V gene's germline CDR1 is MNHNS and CDR2 SASEGT.

The chain couples TRBV6-5 to TRBJ1-5; D unclear. From germline, CDR1 is MNHEY and CDR2 SVGAGI. This CDR3 contains 12 residues. V shed 7 bases and J shed 5 bases, with 9 bases lying between them. The DNA for the CDR3 is TGTGCCAGCACAGGACCTGATCAGCCCCAGCATTTT. Translated: CASTGPDQPQHF.

The chain joins TRBV30 to TRBJ1-2; D unclear. Germline V lookup: CDR1 GTSNPN, CDR2 SVGIG (reference sequence). The germline V and J ends were trimmed by 0 bases and 7 bases, with 21 bases remaining between them. This CDR3 region has 16 residues. The CDR3 nucleotides read TGTGCCTGGAGTGTACTACTGGAAGGCACCACGGCTGGCTACACCTTC. The encoded protein is CAWSVLLEGTTAGYTF.

The rearrangement joins TRBV10-2 to TRBJ2-2; 10 bases are a match to TRBD2. V lost 7 bases, J lost 6 bases, and 5 bases stayed unmatched. The CDR3 runs to 14 residues. Germline V gene data show CDR1 as WSHSY and CDR2 as SAAADI. The CDR3 spells CASTLAGEAGELFF. The DNA for the CDR3 is TGCGCCAGCACGCTAGCGGGAGAAGCCGGGGAGCTGTTTTTT.

The V and J genes are TRBV25-1 and TRBJ1-2; D is possibly TRBD1 (6 bases). CDR1 is MGHDK, CDR2 SYGVNS, per germline. The CDR3 covers 15 residues. V gave up 7 bases and J gave up 1 base, with 16 bases separating them. The CDR3 nucleotides read TGTGCCAGCACCCCGGGACATCCGATTAACTATGGCTACACCTTC. Protein sequence: CASTPGHPINYGYTF.

The chain recombines TRBV5-1 with TRBJ2-2; no reliable D call. The germline V and J ends were trimmed by 1 base and 1 base, with 2 bases remaining between them. The CDR3 contains 13 residues. The V gene's germline CDR1 is SGHRS and CDR2 YFSETQ. The CDR3 DNA is TGCGCCAGCAGCTTGATGAACACCGGGGAGCTGTTTTTT. It codes for CASSLMNTGELFF.

The chain recombines TRBV5-5 with TRBJ1-5; the D is unclear. Germline V gene sequence: CDR1 SGHKS, CDR2 YYEKEE (reference sequence). The germline V and J ends were trimmed by 0 bases and 9 bases, with 16 bases remaining between them. The CDR3 covers 15 residues. DNA of the CDR3: TGTGCCAGCAGCTTGGATGGGTACGGTTTGAGGCCCCAGCATTTT. This encodes CASSLDGYGLRPQHF.

The J gene is TRBJ1-1, the V gene TRBV10-3; 7 positions agree with TRBD1. The CDR3 totals 14 residues. Trimming at V came to 4 bases and at J to 1 base, leaving 3 bases not matched to a gene. Germline lookup yields CDR1 ENHRY and CDR2 SYGVKD. This CDR3 reads CAISAGTANTEAFF. Here the CDR3 DNA reads TGTGCCATCAGTGCCGGGACAGCGAACACTGAAGCTTTCTTT.

V gene TRBV18 combines with J gene TRBJ1-5; TRBD1 aligns across 7 bases. V trimming: 3 bases; J trimming: 1 base; junction bases outside the gene matches: 3. The germline V gene has CDR1 KGHSH and CDR2 LQKENI. The CDR3 is 15 residues long. The CDR3 nucleotides read TGTGCCAGCTCACCCCAGACAGGGAGCAATCAGCCCCAGCATTTT. Amino acids: CASSPQTGSNQPQHF.

This chain uses TRBV7-9 with TRBJ2-1; the D gene is possibly TRBD2 (5 bases). CDR1 is SEHNR and CDR2 is FQNEAQ in the germline V gene (reference sequence). Trimming pared 3 bases from V and 2 bases from J, leaving 11 bases between. There are 15 residues in the CDR3. CDR3 nucleotides: TGTGCCAGCAGCTTTGTAGCGCTGGCCTACAATGAGCAGTTCTTC. Translation gives CASSFVALAYNEQFF. The whole variable domain, remainder taken from reference TRBV7-9 and TRBJ2-1, is DTGVSQNPRHKITKRGQNVTFRCDPISEHNRLYWYRQTLGQGPEFLTYFQNEAQLEKSRLLSDRFSAERPKGSFSTLEIQRTEQGDSAMYLCASSFVALAYNEQFFGPGTRLTVL.